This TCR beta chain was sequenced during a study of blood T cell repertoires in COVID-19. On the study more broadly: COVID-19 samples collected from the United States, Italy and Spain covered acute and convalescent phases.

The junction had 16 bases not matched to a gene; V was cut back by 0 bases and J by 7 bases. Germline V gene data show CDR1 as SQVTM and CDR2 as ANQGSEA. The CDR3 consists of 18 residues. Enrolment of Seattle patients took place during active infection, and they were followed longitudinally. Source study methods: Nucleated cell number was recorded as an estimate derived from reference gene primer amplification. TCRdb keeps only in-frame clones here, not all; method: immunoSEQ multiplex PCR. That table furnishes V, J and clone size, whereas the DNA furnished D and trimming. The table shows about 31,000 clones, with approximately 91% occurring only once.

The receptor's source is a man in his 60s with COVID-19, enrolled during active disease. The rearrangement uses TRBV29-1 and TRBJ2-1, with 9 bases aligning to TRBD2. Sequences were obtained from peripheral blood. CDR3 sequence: CSVEDPKGGRALGNEQFF. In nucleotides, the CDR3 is TGCAGCGTTGAAGATCCGAAGGGCGGGAGGGCGCTTGGGAATGAGCAGTTCTTC.